This is a list of T cell receptor beta chains from one sample in a study of shared clonotypes between healthy human individuals. Produced via immunoSEQ multiplex PCR; TCRdb's table is partial and in-frame only. This table holds 170,000 or so clones, 66% found once. The source material was memory CD4+ T cells sorted from blood. Source of these receptors: a young man in good health. CDR3s include the opening cysteine and the closing phenylalanine or tryptophan. A D gene is named only where the DNA matches it firmly. For some rows the clone size is stated as once, few or many, or as a class when expanded; others skip it.

DNA: TGTGCCAGCTCACCAAGACAGTCTAACTATGGCTACACCTTC; CDR3: CASSPRQSNYGYTF; D: -; V: TRBV18; J: TRBJ1-2; size: few
DNA: TGCGCCAGCAGTGACCCCCTTGCGGGTATCTTTGAGCAGTTCTTC; CDR3: CASSDPLAGIFEQFF; D: -; V: TRBV10-2; J: TRBJ2-1; size: once
DNA: TGTGCCAGCTCAGTTGGGACAGGCTACGAGCAGTACTTC; CDR3: CASSVGTGYEQYF; D: TRBD1; V: TRBV18; J: TRBJ2-7; size: -
DNA: TGTGCCAGCAGCTTAGTAAAGGGGGCGCATGGCTACACCTTC; CDR3: CASSLVKGAHGYTF; D: TRBD1; V: TRBV7-9; J: TRBJ1-2; size: few
DNA: TGTGCCAGCAGCTTATTGGCCGGGACAGGGGGCATGGGGAATGAAAAACTGTTTTTT; CDR3: CASSLLAGTGGMGNEKLFF; D: TRBD1; V: TRBV7-9; J: TRBJ1-4; size: -
DNA: TGTGCCAGCAGCTTCCGGGACAGGGGCGGCCCCTACAATGAGCAGTTCTTC; CDR3: CASSFRDRGGPYNEQFF; D: TRBD1; V: TRBV7-9; J: TRBJ2-1; size: -
DNA: TGTGCCAGCAGCTCCAAGGCTAGCGGGAACAGGGCATGGGCCTACGAGCAGTACTTC; CDR3: CASSSKASGNRAWAYEQYF; D: TRBD2; V: TRBV13; J: TRBJ2-7; size: -
DNA: TGTGCCAGCAGTGAACGGCCTAACTATGGCTACACCTTC; CDR3: CASSERPNYGYTF; D: -; V: TRBV6-1; J: TRBJ1-2; size: many
DNA: TGTGCCAGCAGCTTAGCGAGCACCTCGAACACCGGGGAGCTGTTTTTT; CDR3: CASSLASTSNTGELFF; D: -; V: TRBV7-6; J: TRBJ2-2; size: -
DNA: TGCAGCGTTCAAACCGCGGGCGGGAGCGGGGAGCAGTTCTTC; CDR3: CSVQTAGGSGEQFF; D: TRBD2; V: TRBV29-1; J: TRBJ2-1; size: -
DNA: TGTGCCAGCAGTTTACTACTAGCGGGAGCGGGCGGGGAGCTGTTTTTT; CDR3: CASSLLLAGAGGELFF; D: TRBD2; V: TRBV28; J: TRBJ2-2; size: -
DNA: TGTGCCAGCAGCCCCGCCGGGGGGGGCACAGATACGCAGTATTTT; CDR3: CASSPAGGGTDTQYF; D: TRBD2; V: TRBV7-9; J: TRBJ2-3; size: once
DNA: TGTGCCAGCAGCTTTGTCGGGACAGGGAGCTCCTACGAGCAGTACTTC; CDR3: CASSFVGTGSSYEQYF; D: TRBD1; V: TRBV7-2; J: TRBJ2-7; size: -
DNA: TGTGCCACCAGCAGAGATTTAGGGTTCTCCTACGAGCAGTACTTC; CDR3: CATSRDLGFSYEQYF; D: -; V: TRBV15; J: TRBJ2-7; size: -
DNA: TGTGCCAGTAGTACCGTTCTATATAGCAATCAGCCCCAGCATTTT; CDR3: CASSTVLYSNQPQHF; D: -; V: TRBV19; J: TRBJ1-5; size: few
DNA: TGCGCCAGCAGCCAAGAATTAGATAGAGAGCAGTACTTC; CDR3: CASSQELDREQYF; D: -; V: TRBV4-3; J: TRBJ2-7; size: -
DNA: TGTGCCAGCAGCCCCCAGTACCAAGAGACCCAGTACTTC; CDR3: CASSPQYQETQYF; D: -; V: TRBV5-6; J: TRBJ2-5; size: few
DNA: TGTGCCAGCACCCAGGGCTGGTCCTACAATGAGCAGTTCTTC; CDR3: CASTQGWSYNEQFF; D: -; V: TRBV27; J: TRBJ2-1; size: -
DNA: TGCGCCAGCAGCCAATCTAAAACGGGAGCTAACTATGGCTACACCTTC; CDR3: CASSQSKTGANYGYTF; D: -; V: TRBV4-3; J: TRBJ1-2; size: -
DNA: TGTGCCAGCAGTTACGACCTAGCGAGCTCCTACGAGCAGTACTTC; CDR3: CASSYDLASSYEQYF; D: -; V: TRBV6-5; J: TRBJ2-7; size: -
DNA: TGTGCCTGGATCGGTGCTTTCTTT; CDR3: CAWIGAFF; D: -; V: TRBV30; J: TRBJ1-1; size: many
DNA: TGTGCCACCAGCAGAGATCTGACAGGGGTCTACGAGCAGTACTTC; CDR3: CATSRDLTGVYEQYF; D: TRBD1; V: TRBV15; J: TRBJ2-7; size: -
DNA: TGCAGCGCTTCTGGGGGAGCGGGGGTAGGCGAGCAGTACTTC; CDR3: CSASGGAGVGEQYF; D: TRBD2; V: TRBV29-1; J: TRBJ2-7; size: -
DNA: TGCGCCAGCAGCCCCGGAGGGGGCGGGAGTAGCGCAGATACGCAGTATTTT; CDR3: CASSPGGGGSSADTQYF; D: -; V: TRBV5-1; J: TRBJ2-3; size: -
DNA: TGTGCCCGCCGGGCGTGGGACACCGGGGAGCTGTTTTTT; CDR3: CARRAWDTGELFF; D: -; V: TRBV21-1; J: TRBJ2-2; size: few
DNA: TGTGCCAGCAGCTTACACAGGGAGGCCGTTTGGTTCTTC; CDR3: CASSLHREAVWFF; D: -; V: TRBV11-2; J: TRBJ2-1; size: -
DNA: TGTGCCAGCAGCTTGGGACAGGACAATGAAAAACTGTTTTTT; CDR3: CASSLGQDNEKLFF; D: -; V: TRBV5-4; J: TRBJ1-4; size: once
DNA: TGTGCCAGCAGTATCCGGGCCCACCTTGAAGCTTTCTTT; CDR3: CASSIRAHLEAFF; D: -; V: TRBV28; J: TRBJ1-1; size: -
DNA: TGTGCCAGCAGCCGGGGTGGGCCTACCCAAGAGACCCAGTACTTC; CDR3: CASSRGGPTQETQYF; D: -; V: TRBV5-4; J: TRBJ2-5; size: -
DNA: TGTGCCAGCAGGCCCGGGACAGCGAACACCGGGGAGCTGTTTTTT; CDR3: CASRPGTANTGELFF; D: TRBD1; V: TRBV7-9; J: TRBJ2-2; size: many
DNA: TGTGCCAGCAGCGGAATAGCGGGAGAAAGCTACGAGCAGTACTTC; CDR3: CASSGIAGESYEQYF; D: TRBD2; V: TRBV5-4; J: TRBJ2-7; size: few
DNA: TGTGCCAGCCGGTACAGGGGGGCCTCCTACGAGCAGTACTTC; CDR3: CASRYRGASYEQYF; D: TRBD1; V: TRBV27; J: TRBJ2-7; size: -
DNA: TGTGCCACAGTTCCCAGGGGGCCCTACGAGCAGTACTTC; CDR3: CATVPRGPYEQYF; D: TRBD1; V: TRBV28; J: TRBJ2-7; size: -